This T cell receptor beta chain was sequenced during a study of T-cell memory formation after mild COVID-19 (dated by TCRdb to the early 2020s). Regarding the complete study: TCR sequence clusters from the two donors were found to be largely donor specific. In two donors, T-cell clones that expanded and contracted after mild COVID-19 were followed by sequencing TCRalpha and TCRbeta repertoires longitudinally. The cohort comprised two young, previously healthy adult volunteers, one female and one male.

This clonotype has a count of ten or more. What this receptor recognizes is not known. Within one base of it there is no much larger clone, and no base qualities were kept. The data were produced on an Illumina NovaSeq 6000. cDNA libraries for TCRalpha and TCRbeta were prepared by 5'RACE using constant-segment primers, with sample barcodes and unique molecular identifiers added. RNA was extracted from every sample with Trizol reagent. The libraries were amplified in two PCR steps, and the second step added a second sample barcode and Illumina TruSeq adapters. The libraries were sequenced on an Illumina NovaSeq using 2 x 150 bp paired-end reads. On the study's bioinformatics: Demultiplexing of reads and collapsing into UMI-guided consensus sequences were performed with migec v1.2.7. With mixcr v2.1.11, UMI consensuses were aligned to TRA and TRB V and J templates and assembled into clonotypes. A clonotype was counted as expanded or contracted only when both edgeR and NoisET called the clonotype significant, with the noise models trained on biological replicates. For edgeR calls, a false discovery rate-adjusted p below 0.01 and a log2 fold-change threshold of 1 were applied. As an exploratory analysis of dynamics, PCA with hierarchical clustering was applied to max-normalized trajectories of the 1000 most abundant clonotypes. Separately sequenced CD4+ and CD8+ repertoires were used to assign the CD4 or CD8 phenotype of responding clones. The raw public reads went through TCRdb reprocessing: fastp at Q25, MiXCR clone calling, in-frame beta chains kept. Here each entry gathers all rows of one CDR3 protein and keeps the most common genes and DNA. TCRdb, not the original authors, processed these V and J calls. The sample table holds around 500,000 distinct CDR3 sequences, of which around a sixth were seen once. Roughly an eighth of the sample is taken by the ten largest.

Overall study results and their limits: The study covered only a couple of mild cases, and larger cohorts including severe cases with pre-infection samples were considered necessary. The second-wave clones that peaked on day 37 were not confirmed to be SARS-CoV-2 specific. Contracting CD4+ clones appeared mostly in the CM and EM memory subsets, whereas CD8+ clones were enriched in EMRA. From day 15 to 85, contracting clones showed balanced CD4/CD8 phenotypes, whereas a second wave of clones that expanded from day 15 to 37 leaned towards CD4+. Some responding clones were detected in pre-infection memory, which suggested that pre-existing cross-reactive memory T cells had joined the SARS-CoV-2 response.

Ficoll-Paque density gradient centrifugation was used to isolate PBMCs. From a lookup of the germline V gene, CDR1 and CDR2 are SGHAT and FQNNGV. V trim: 5 bases; J trim: 1 base; unmatched bases: 5. The CDR3 runs 17 amino acids, cysteine and phenylalanine included. Of all the DNA, just the CDR3 is kept, 51 bases in frame from base 1. The specimen was PBMCs or a T cell subset sorted from them (not recorded which). This sequence was found in an adult woman who had mild COVID-19 (a few samples of this study predate the infection). The sample titles of this study are shuffled in the database, so cell type and time point are left out; the donor was told from shared clones. The V gene is TRBV11-2 and the J gene is TRBJ2-3, with 14 central nucleotides matching TRBD2. The CDR3 corresponds to CASSRQGLAGGTDTQYF. The DNA sequence is as follows: TGTGCCAGCAGCCGCCAGGGACTAGCGGGGGGCACAGATACGCAGTATTTT.